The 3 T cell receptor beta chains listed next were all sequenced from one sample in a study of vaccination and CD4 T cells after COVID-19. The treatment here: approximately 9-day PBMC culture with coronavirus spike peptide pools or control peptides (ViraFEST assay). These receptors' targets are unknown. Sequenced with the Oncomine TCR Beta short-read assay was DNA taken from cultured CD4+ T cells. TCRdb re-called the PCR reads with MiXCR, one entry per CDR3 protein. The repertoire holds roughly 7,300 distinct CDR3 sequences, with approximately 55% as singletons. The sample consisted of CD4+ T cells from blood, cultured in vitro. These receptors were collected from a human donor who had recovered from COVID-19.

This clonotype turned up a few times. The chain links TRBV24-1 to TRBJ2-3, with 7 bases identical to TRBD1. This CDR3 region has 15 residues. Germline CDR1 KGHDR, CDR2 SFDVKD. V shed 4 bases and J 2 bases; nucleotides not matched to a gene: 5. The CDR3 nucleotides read TGTGCCACCAGTGACACCGGGACAGTCACAGATACGCAGTATTTT. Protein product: CATSDTGTVTDTQYF.

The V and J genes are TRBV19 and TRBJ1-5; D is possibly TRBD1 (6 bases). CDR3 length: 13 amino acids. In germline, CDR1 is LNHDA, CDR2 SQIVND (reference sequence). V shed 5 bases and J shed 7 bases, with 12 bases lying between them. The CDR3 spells CASSQGRQQPQHF. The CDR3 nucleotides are TGTGCCAGTAGTCAGGGGAGGCAACAGCCCCAGCATTTT.

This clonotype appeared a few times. CDR3 amino acids: CSASSGEKLFF. Here the CDR3 DNA reads TGCAGTGCTAGCTCTGGTGAAAAACTGTTTTTT. The rearrangement links TRBV20-1 to TRBJ1-4; no definite D call. CDR3 length: 11 residues. CDR1 is DFQATT and CDR2 is SNEGSKA in the germline V gene (reference sequence). V was cut by 3 bases and J by 7 bases, with 6 bases left in between.